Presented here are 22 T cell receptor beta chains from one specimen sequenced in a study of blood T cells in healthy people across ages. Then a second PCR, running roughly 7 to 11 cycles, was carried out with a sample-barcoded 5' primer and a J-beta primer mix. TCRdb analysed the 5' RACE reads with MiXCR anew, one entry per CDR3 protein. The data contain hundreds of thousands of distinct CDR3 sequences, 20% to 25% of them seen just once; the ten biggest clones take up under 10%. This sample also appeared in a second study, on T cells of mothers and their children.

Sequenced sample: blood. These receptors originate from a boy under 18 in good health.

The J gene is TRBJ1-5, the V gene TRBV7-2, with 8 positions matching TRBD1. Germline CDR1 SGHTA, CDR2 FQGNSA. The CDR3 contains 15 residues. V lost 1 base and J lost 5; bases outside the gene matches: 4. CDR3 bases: TGTGCCAGCAGCTTAGTGACAGGGGATGATCAGCCCCAGCATTTT. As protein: CASSLVTGDDQPQHF.

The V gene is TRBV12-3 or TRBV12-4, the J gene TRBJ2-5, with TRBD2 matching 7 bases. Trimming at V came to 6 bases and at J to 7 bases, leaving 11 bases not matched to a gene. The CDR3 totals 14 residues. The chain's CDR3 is CASRELARRGTQYF. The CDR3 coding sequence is TGTGCCAGCAGGGAACTAGCGCGAAGGGGGACCCAGTACTTC.

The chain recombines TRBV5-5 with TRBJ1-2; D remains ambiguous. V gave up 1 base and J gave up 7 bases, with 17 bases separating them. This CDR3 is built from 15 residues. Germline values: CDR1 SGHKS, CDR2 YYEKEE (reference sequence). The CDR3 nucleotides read TGTGCCAGCAGCTTGTACACGGTTGCCCAGGTTGGCTACACCTTC. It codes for CASSLYTVAQVGYTF.

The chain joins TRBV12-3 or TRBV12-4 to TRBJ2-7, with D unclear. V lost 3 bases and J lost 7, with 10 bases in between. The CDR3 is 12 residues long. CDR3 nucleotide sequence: TGTGCCAGCAGTTTTGCGGCCGGAGAGCAGTACTTC. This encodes CASSFAAGEQYF.

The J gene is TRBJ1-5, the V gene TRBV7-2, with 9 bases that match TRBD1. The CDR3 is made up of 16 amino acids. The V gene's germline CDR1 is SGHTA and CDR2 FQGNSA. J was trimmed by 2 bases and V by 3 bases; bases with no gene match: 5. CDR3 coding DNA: TGTGCCAGCAGCTTGGGGACAGGGAGTCGCAATCAGCCCCAGCATTTT. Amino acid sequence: CASSLGTGSRNQPQHF.

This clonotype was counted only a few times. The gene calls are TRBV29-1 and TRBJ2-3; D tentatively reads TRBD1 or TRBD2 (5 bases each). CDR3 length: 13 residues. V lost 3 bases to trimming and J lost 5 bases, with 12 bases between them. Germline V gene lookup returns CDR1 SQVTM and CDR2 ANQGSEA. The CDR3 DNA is TGCAGCGTTGAGAGGCAGGGAGTAGATACGCAGTATTTT. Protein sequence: CSVERQGVDTQYF.

The DNA of the CDR3 is TGTGCCACCAGTGACCCGACAGAGAGCTCCTACAATGAGCAGTTCTTC. Amino acids: CATSDPTESSYNEQFF. This rearrangement joins TRBV24-1 to TRBJ2-1; D is perhaps TRBD1 (5 bases). V gave up 4 bases and J gave up 0 bases, with 12 bases separating them. This CDR3 region has 16 residues. Germline V gene lookup returns CDR1 KGHDR and CDR2 SFDVKD.

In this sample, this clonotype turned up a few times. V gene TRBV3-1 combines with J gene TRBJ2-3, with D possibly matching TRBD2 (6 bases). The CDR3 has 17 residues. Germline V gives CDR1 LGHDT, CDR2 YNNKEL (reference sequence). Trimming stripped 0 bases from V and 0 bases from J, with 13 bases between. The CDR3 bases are TGTGCCAGCAGCCAAGATCCGGCGGGAATAAGCACAGATACGCAGTATTTT. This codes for CASSQDPAGISTDTQYF.

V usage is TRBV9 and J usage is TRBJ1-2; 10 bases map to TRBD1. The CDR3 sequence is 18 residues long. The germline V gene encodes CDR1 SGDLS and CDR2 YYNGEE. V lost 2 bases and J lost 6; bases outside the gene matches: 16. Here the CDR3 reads CASSVSWGPGQGIHGYTF. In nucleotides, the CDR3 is TGTGCCAGCAGCGTGAGCTGGGGGCCGGGACAGGGGATCCATGGCTACACCTTC. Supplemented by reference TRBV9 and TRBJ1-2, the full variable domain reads DSGVTQTPKHLITATGQRVTLRCSPRSGDLSVYWYQQSLDQGLQFLIQYYNGEERAKGNILERFSAQQFPDLHSELNLSSLELGDSALYFCASSVSWGPGQGIHGYTFGSGTRLTVV.

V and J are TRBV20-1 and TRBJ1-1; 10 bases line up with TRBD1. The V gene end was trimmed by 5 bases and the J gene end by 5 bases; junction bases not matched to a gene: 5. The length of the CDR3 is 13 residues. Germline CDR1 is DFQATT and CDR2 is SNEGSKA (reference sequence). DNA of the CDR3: TGCAGTGCTTCACGGGACAGGGGTACTGAAGCTTTCTTT. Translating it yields CSASRDRGTEAFF.

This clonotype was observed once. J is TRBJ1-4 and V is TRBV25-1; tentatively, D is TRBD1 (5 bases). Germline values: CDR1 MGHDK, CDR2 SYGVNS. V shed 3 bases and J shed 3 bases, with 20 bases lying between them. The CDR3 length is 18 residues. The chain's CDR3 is CASSDGGGGLGANEKLFF. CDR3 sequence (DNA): TGTGCCAGCAGTGATGGAGGCGGTGGCCTAGGGGCTAATGAAAAACTGTTTTTT.

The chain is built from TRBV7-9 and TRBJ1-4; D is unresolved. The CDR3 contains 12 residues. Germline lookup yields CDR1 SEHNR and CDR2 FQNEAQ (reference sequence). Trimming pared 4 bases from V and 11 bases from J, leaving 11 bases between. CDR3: CASSSSGGKLFF. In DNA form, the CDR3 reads TGTGCCAGCAGCTCGTCCGGCGGGAAACTGTTTTTT.

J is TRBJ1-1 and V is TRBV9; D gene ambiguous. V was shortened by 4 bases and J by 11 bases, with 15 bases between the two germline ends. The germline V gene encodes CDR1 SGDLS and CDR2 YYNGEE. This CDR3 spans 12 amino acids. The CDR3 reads CASSQDGSEAFF. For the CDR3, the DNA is TGTGCCAGCAGCCAGGACGGTTCCGAGGCTTTCTTT.

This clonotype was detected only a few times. This chain's CDR3 is CSVVVGGPLSGNTIYF. CDR3 nucleotides: TGCAGCGTTGTGGTGGGGGGGCCGCTCTCTGGAAACACCATATATTTT. The chain links TRBV29-1 to TRBJ1-3; possibly TRBD1 for D (6 bases). The CDR3 covers 16 residues. V was trimmed by 4 bases and J by 0 bases, leaving 16 bases between them. The V gene's germline CDR1 is SQVTM and CDR2 ANQGSEA.

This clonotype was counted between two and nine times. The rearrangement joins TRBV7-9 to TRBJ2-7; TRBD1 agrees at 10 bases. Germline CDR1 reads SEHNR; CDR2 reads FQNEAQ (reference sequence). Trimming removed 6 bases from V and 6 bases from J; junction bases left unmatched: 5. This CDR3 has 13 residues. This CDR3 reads CASRGTGASEQYF. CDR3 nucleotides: TGTGCCAGCAGAGGGACAGGGGCGAGCGAGCAGTACTTC.

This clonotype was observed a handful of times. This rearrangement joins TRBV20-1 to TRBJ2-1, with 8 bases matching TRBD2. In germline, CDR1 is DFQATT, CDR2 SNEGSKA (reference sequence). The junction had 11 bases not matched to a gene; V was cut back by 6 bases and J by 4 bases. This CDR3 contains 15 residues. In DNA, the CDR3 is TGCAGTGCGGAGGTTAGCGGGGCTGAATACAATGAGCAGTTCTTC. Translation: CSAEVSGAEYNEQFF.

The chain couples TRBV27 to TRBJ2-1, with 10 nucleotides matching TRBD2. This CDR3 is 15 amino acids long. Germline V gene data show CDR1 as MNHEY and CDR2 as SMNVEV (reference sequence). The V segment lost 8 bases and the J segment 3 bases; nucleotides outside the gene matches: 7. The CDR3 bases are TGTGCCAGCCGTCCAGGACTAGCGGACTACAATGAGCAGTTCTTC. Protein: CASRPGLADYNEQFF.

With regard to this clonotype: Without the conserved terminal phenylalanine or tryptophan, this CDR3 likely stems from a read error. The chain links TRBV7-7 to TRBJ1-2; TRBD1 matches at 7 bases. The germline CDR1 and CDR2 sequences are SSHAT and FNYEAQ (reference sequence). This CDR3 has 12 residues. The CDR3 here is CASRRGQVGYTL. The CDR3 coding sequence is TGTGCTAGCAGACGCGGACAGGTTGGCTACACCCTC.

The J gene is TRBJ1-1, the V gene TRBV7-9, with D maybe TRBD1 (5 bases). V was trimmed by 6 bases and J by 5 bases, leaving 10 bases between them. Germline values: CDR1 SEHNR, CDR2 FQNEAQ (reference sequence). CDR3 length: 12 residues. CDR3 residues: CASRDGQTEAFF. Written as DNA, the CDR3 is TGTGCCAGCAGGGATGGACAAACTGAAGCTTTCTTT.

The DNA of the CDR3 is TGTGCCAGCAGTAACCAGGGGGACCCCCGGGAGACCCAGTACTTC. Translation: CASSNQGDPRETQYF. This chain joins TRBV28 and TRBJ2-5, with 7 nucleotides matching TRBD1. Germline CDR1 MDHEN, CDR2 SYDVKM. After removal of 5 bases from V and 5 bases from J, the junction contained 11 bases not matched to a gene. CDR3 size: 15 residues.

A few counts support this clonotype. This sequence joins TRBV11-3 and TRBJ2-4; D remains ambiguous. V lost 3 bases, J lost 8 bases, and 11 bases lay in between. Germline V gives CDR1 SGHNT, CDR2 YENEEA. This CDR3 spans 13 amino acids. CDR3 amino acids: CASSFEVGDIQYF. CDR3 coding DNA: TGTGCCAGCAGCTTCGAGGTTGGAGACATTCAGTACTTC.

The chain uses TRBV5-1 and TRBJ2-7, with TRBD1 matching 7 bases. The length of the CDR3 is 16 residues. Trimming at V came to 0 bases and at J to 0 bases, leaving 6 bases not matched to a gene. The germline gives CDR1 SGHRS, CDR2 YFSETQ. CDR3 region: CASSLESAGGSYEQYF. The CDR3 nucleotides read TGCGCCAGCAGCTTGGAATCGGCAGGGGGCTCCTACGAGCAGTACTTC.